This T cell receptor beta chain was captured by sequencing in a study of regulatory T cells in long-lasting Graves disease. HTBI primers from iRepertoire and Arm-PCR of CDR3 regions yielded the TCR beta libraries. One entry per CDR3 protein results from TCRdb running MiXCR on the multiplex PCR reads. The data show 600,000 to 650,000 distinct CDR3 sequences, with 16% seen just once and around 18% held by the top ten. The time point here: newly diagnosed GD, antithyroid drugs for less than 3 months. Extracted RNA from PBMCs served as the source of the TCR library. Approximately 8.9-milliliter peripheral blood samples went into EDTA tubes. Findings and limits, study-wide: Repertoires from persistent disease leaned toward TRBV28, TRBJ1-2 and TRBJ2-5.

The CDR3 loop spans 17 amino acids. V was shortened by 7 bases and J by 0 bases, with 16 bases between the two germline ends. This clonotype was counted at least ten times. Its matching antigen is unknown. A further study also used this sample, focusing on T cells in Graves' hyperthyroidism and ophthalmopathy. That paper adds: The study excluded patients with uncontrolled infection, other autoimmune disease, pregnancy or lactation. Blood also held most thyroid clonotypes expanded beyond 0.001.

The specimen was peripheral blood mononuclear cells (PBMCs), collected at new diagnosis, from a patient treated with antithyroid drugs. The rearrangement joins TRBV12-3 or TRBV12-4 to TRBJ1-6; D perhaps matches TRBD1 (5 bases). The TCR was taken from a woman in her 30s with Graves disease. CDR3 protein: CASTLGRVSSYNSPLHF. The CDR3 region has the DNA TGTGCCAGCACCTTGGGGCGCGTCAGCTCCTATAATTCACCCCTCCACTTT.